This entry lists 12 T cell receptor beta chains sequenced from one sample in a study of blood T cell repertoires in COVID-19. The method was immunoSEQ multiplex PCR; TCRdb's version includes in-frame clones alone and lacks a portion of them. The sample yields some 97,000 clones, about nine tenths seen once. The sequenced material came from peripheral blood. Receptor source: a man aged 50 to 60 with active COVID-19.

The chain combines TRBV5-4 with TRBJ1-2, with D tentatively TRBD1 (5 bases). Per the germline V gene, CDR1 is SGHNT and CDR2 is YYREEE (reference sequence). CDR3 length equals 16 residues. V was pared by 0 bases and J by 5 bases, with 17 bases between. CDR3 DNA sequence: TGTGCCAGCAGCTTGGGGGGCGGCAGCCCAGTTTATGGCTACACCTTC. As protein: CASSLGGGSPVYGYTF.

The chain recombines TRBV11-2 with TRBJ1-1, with 9 bases identical to TRBD1. This CDR3 region has 15 residues. Germline loops: CDR1 SGHAT, CDR2 FQNNGV. The junction had 8 bases not matched to a gene; V was cut back by 5 bases and J by 4 bases. CDR3 loop: CASSPWTGASTEAFF. The CDR3 DNA sequence: TGTGCCAGCAGCCCCTGGACAGGGGCGAGCACTGAAGCTTTCTTT.

This chain uses TRBV2 with TRBJ2-7; 9 bases align to TRBD1. The germline CDR1 and CDR2 sequences are SNHLY and FYNNEI. The CDR3 has 16 amino acids. The V and J ends lost 5 bases and 6 bases, in that order; junction bases with no gene match: 14. CDR3 in DNA: TGTGCCAGCAGTTTAGGCGGGACAGGGAGAAGAGGCGAGCAGTACGTC. It codes for CASSLGGTGRRGEQYV.

The chain has TRBV7-3 and TRBJ2-2; D unclear. Trimming stripped 4 bases from V and 0 bases from J, with 15 bases between. The germline gives CDR1 SGHTA, CDR2 FQGTGA. The CDR3 contains 17 residues. Here the CDR3 reads CASSYYPGTSNTGELFF. The CDR3 DNA sequence: TGTGCCAGCAGCTATTATCCGGGTACTTCGAACACCGGGGAGCTGTTTTTT.

The chain links TRBV6-1 to TRBJ2-7; TRBD2 might be the D (5 bases). Germline assignment: CDR1 MNHNS and CDR2 SASEGT. CDR3 length: 15 amino acids. Trimming removed 1 base from V and 0 bases from J, with 10 bases in between. DNA for the CDR3: TGTGCCAGCAGTGAAGGTATAGCGAGCTCCTACGAGCAGTACGTC. Translating it yields CASSEGIASSYEQYV.

The V call is TRBV7-2, the J call TRBJ1-5, with 8 bases aligning to TRBD1. The CDR3 totals 14 residues. The ends lost 5 bases at V and 3 bases at J; junction bases unmatched: 3. The germline V gene encodes CDR1 SGHTA and CDR2 FQGNSA. CDR3 in amino acids: CASSARGPNQPQHF. The DNA for the CDR3 is TGTGCCAGCAGCGCCAGGGGGCCCAATCAGCCCCAGCATTTT.

This clone was counted once. The rearrangement uses TRBV11-2 and TRBJ2-1, with 8 bases identical to TRBD2. In germline, CDR1 is SGHAT, CDR2 FQNNGV. The CDR3 is 18 residues long. Trimming at V came to 0 bases and at J to 1 base, leaving 8 bases not matched to a gene. In DNA, the CDR3 is TGTGCCAGCAGCTTAGAGGAGGCCAGCGGGAGTTCCTACAATGAGCAGTTCTTC. As protein: CASSLEEASGSSYNEQFF.

The chain recombines TRBV11-3 with TRBJ1-3; TRBD1 might be the D (5 bases). The CDR3 length is 14 residues. Germline loops: CDR1 SGHNT, CDR2 YENEEA. V gave up 3 bases and J gave up 8 bases, with 14 bases separating them. CDR3 region: CASSFGAAGDTIYF. CDR3 in DNA: TGTGCCAGCAGCTTTGGGGCCGCGGGGGACACCATATATTTT.

This chain connects TRBV9 to TRBJ1-2, with D uncertain. Trimming cost V 0 bases and J 8 bases, with 20 bases left between them. CDR3 length: 16 amino acids. Germline loops: CDR1 SGDLS, CDR2 YYNGEE. The CDR3 loop reads CASSVDAGRALRGYTF. The CDR3 DNA is TGTGCCAGCAGCGTAGATGCGGGTAGGGCGCTTCGGGGCTACACCTTC. Drawing the rest from reference TRBV9 and TRBJ1-2, the complete variable domain is DSGVTQTPKHLITATGQRVTLRCSPRSGDLSVYWYQQSLDQGLQFLIQYYNGEERAKGNILERFSAQQFPDLHSELNLSSLELGDSALYFCASSVDAGRALRGYTFGSGTRLTVV.

This chain links TRBV7-2 with TRBJ1-5, with TRBD1 matching over 7 bases. After removal of 1 base from V and 1 base from J, the junction contained 1 base not matched to a gene. Germline V gives CDR1 SGHTA, CDR2 FQGNSA. The CDR3 runs to 15 residues. This chain's CDR3 is CASSLVQGSNQPQHF. The CDR3 DNA reads as TGTGCCAGCAGCTTAGTACAGGGGAGCAATCAGCCCCAGCATTTT.

The V call is TRBV29-1, the J call TRBJ2-1, with TRBD2 matching 12 bases. This CDR3 has 16 amino acids. V trimming: 2 bases; J trimming: 0 bases; junction bases outside the gene matches: 2. From germline, CDR1 is SQVTM and CDR2 ANQGSEA. CDR3 region: CSVESGLAGSYNEQFF. CDR3 nucleotides: TGCAGCGTTGAATCGGGACTAGCGGGCTCCTACAATGAGCAGTTCTTC.

This chain links TRBV5-1 with TRBJ2-7, with D perhaps matching TRBD2 (5 bases). Germline lookup yields CDR1 SGHRS and CDR2 YFSETQ. This CDR3 is 15 amino acids long. The V end lost 0 bases, the J end lost 0 bases, and 10 bases lay between the germline ends. The CDR3 nucleotides are TGCGCCAGCAGCTTGGCGGGGATGGGCTCCTACGAGCAGTACTTC. Translating it yields CASSLAGMGSYEQYF.